This T cell receptor (beta chain) was identified during a study of control samples from healthy donors and cancer patients. CDR3 length equals 14 residues. Germline V gene lookup returns CDR1 MNHNY and CDR2 SVGAGI (reference sequence). V was clipped by 5 bases and J by 2 bases, with 13 bases between them. Sequenced by immunoSEQ multiplex PCR; TCRdb stores in-frame clones only, minus some. The sample contains over 150,000 clones, approximately 94% of which appear only once. This clonotype originated in a man aged 35 to 55 in good health. V is TRBV6-6 and J is TRBJ2-7, with D perhaps given as TRBD1 or TRBD2 (5 bases each). Material for sequencing was blood. CDR3 bases: TGTGCCAGCAGTATGGGGGTTGGGACCTACGAGCAGTACTTC. This encodes CASSMGVGTYEQYF.